One and the same sample provided the 27 T cell receptor beta chains below, sequenced in a study of CD8+CD57+ T cells in acquired aplastic anemia. Genomic DNA constituted the template upon which TCR beta VDJ and CDR3 profiling was performed. TCRdb used MiXCR to reprocess the reads, holding one entry per CDR3 protein. The sample has under 200,000 distinct CDR3 sequences, over 70% seen once. By flow cytometry, patients selected for sequencing had shown an expansion of CD8+CD57+ cells. The sample comprised sorted CD4+, CD8+, or CD8+CD57+ T cells (not recorded which) from PBMCs. Receptors originate from a human donor with aplastic anemia.

This clonotype has more than one count but fewer than ten. Lacking the conserved final phenylalanine or tryptophan, this CDR3 likely reflects a read error. The limits of the CDR3 on the DNA are not certain, so only TCRdb's listed CDR3 is given. The V and J genes are TRBV24-1 and TRBJ2-7; TRBD2, as called in the table, went unchecked against the DNA. Germline assignment: CDR1 KGHDR and CDR2 SFDVKD. The CDR3 extends over 11 residues, inclusive of both ends. CDR3 residues: CATSAQVGLAG.

The J gene is TRBJ2-7, the V gene TRBV6-4; D not resolved. Germline CDR1 reads MRHNA; CDR2 reads SNTAGT. CDR3 length: 10 amino acids. With 8 bases removed from V and 3 bases from J, the gap between germline ends came to 5 bases. The CDR3 spells CASLGYEQYF. Here the CDR3 DNA reads TGTGCCAGCTTGGGCTACGAGCAGTACTTC.

The chain is built from TRBV5-5 and TRBJ2-3; D is uncertain. There are 14 residues in the CDR3. V lost 4 bases and J lost 6, with 15 bases in between. Germline V lookup: CDR1 SGHKS, CDR2 YYEKEE (reference sequence). The CDR3 DNA sequence: TGTGCCAGCAGCCAAGAAGCCGGAGTGGATACGCAGTATTTT. Amino acid sequence: CASSQEAGVDTQYF.

V is TRBV20-1 and J is TRBJ2-7, with D maybe TRBD1 (5 bases). This CDR3 has 13 residues. CDR1 and CDR2 from the germline V gene are DFQATT and SNEGSKA (reference sequence). V shed 3 bases and J shed 0 bases, with 9 bases lying between them. In DNA, the CDR3 is TGCAGTGCTAGGGGGCAGTACTCCTACGAGCAGTACTTC. Amino acids: CSARGQYSYEQYF.

The rearrangement uses TRBV20-1 and TRBJ2-3, with a possible D match to TRBD2 (6 bases). The V gene lost 4 bases and the J gene lost 1 base, with 9 bases spanning the gap. CDR1 is DFQATT and CDR2 is SNEGSKA in the germline V gene (reference sequence). The CDR3 length is 13 residues. The CDR3 spells CSATSGGTDTQYF. As DNA, the CDR3 is TGCAGTGCTACCTCGGGGGGCACAGATACGCAGTATTTT.

The chain carries TRBV6-4 and TRBJ2-3; 12 bases line up with TRBD1. Germline CDR1 is MRHNA and CDR2 is SNTAGT. The CDR3 has 14 residues. Trimming took 4 bases from V and 11 from J; bases not matched to a gene: 7. CDR3 sequence reads: CASSVGTGGNEQYF. CDR3 in DNA: TGTGCCAGCAGTGTTGGGACAGGGGGCAATGAGCAGTATTTT.

This chain connects TRBV4-3 to TRBJ2-3; the D is unclear. Trimming stripped 1 base from V and 4 bases from J, with 9 bases between. This CDR3 region has 14 residues. Germline V gene lookup returns CDR1 LGHNA and CDR2 YSLEER. Here the CDR3 DNA reads TGCGCCAGCAGCCAAGGGAGTGGGGCAGATACGCAGTATTTT. This sequence encodes CASSQGSGADTQYF.

The chain combines TRBV25-1 with TRBJ1-4, with 8 bases matching TRBD1. The CDR3 extends over 15 amino acids. In germline, CDR1 is MGHDK, CDR2 SYGVNS. With 2 bases clipped from V and 7 bases from J, the junction kept 6 bases outside the gene matches. The CDR3, as DNA: TGTGCCAGCAGTGAAGGGACAGGCTTAGGTGAAAAACTGTTTTTT. Protein sequence: CASSEGTGLGEKLFF.

This sequence joins TRBV19 and TRBJ2-3; no reliable D call. Per germline, CDR1 LNHDA and CDR2 SQIVND (reference sequence). V was trimmed by 5 bases and J by 2 bases, leaving 8 bases between them. CDR3 length: 13 amino acids. CDR3 loop: CASSPGHTDTQYF. The CDR3 coding sequence is TGTGCCAGTAGTCCGGGCCACACAGATACGCAGTATTTT.

The chain has TRBV6-1 and TRBJ2-5; TRBD2 might be the D (5 bases). This CDR3 contains 17 residues. The germline CDR1 and CDR2 sequences are MNHNS and SASEGT. V shed 6 bases and J shed 2 bases, with 22 bases lying between them. The CDR3 sequence is CASSSSLFRRTQETQYF. CDR3 bases: TGTGCCAGCAGCTCCTCCCTATTTCGGAGGACTCAAGAGACCCAGTACTTC.

The CDR3 spells CASSEGIEQYF. As DNA, the CDR3 is TGTGCCAGCAGTGAGGGCATCGAGCAGTACTTC. The chain has TRBV12-3 or TRBV12-4 and TRBJ2-7, with D perhaps matching TRBD2 (5 bases). The V gene lost 5 bases and the J gene lost 6 bases, with 8 bases spanning the gap. CDR3 size: 11 residues.

In DNA form, the CDR3 reads TGCGCCAGCAGCTTGGATCCAGCAGCTAACTATGGCTACACCTTC. Its translation: CASSLDPAANYGYTF. The chain recombines TRBV5-1 with TRBJ1-2; D is unclear. The CDR3 runs to 15 residues. Trimming took off 0 bases at V and 0 bases at J, with 9 bases between the two ends. Germline V gene lookup returns CDR1 SGHRS and CDR2 YFSETQ. Supplemented by reference TRBV5-1 and TRBJ1-2, the full variable domain reads KAGVTQTPRYLIKTRGQQVTLSCSPISGHRSVSWYQQTPGQGLQFLFEYFSETQRNKGNFPGRFSGRQFSNSRSEMNVSTLELGDSALYLCASSLDPAANYGYTFGSGTRLTVV.

At least ten counts were recorded for this clonotype. The chain employs TRBV5-8 and TRBJ1-4; D may be TRBD1 (5 bases). This CDR3 comprises 13 residues. Trimming took 4 bases from V and 13 from J, leaving 17 bases between them. The V gene's germline CDR1 is SGHTS and CDR2 YDEGEE. The CDR3 sequence is CASSRPDRRGLFF. The CDR3 nucleotides are TGTGCCAGCAGCCGACCGGACCGGAGGGGACTGTTTTTT.

This chain uses TRBV5-1 with TRBJ1-1; no reliable D call. V lost 0 bases and J lost 1, with 10 bases in between. There are 15 residues in the CDR3. Germline assignment: CDR1 SGHRS and CDR2 YFSETQ. CDR3 DNA: TGCGCCAGCAGCTTGGCAGGCGGCCAGAACACTGAAGCTTTCTTT. This gives the protein CASSLAGGQNTEAFF.

In nucleotides, the CDR3 is TGTGCCAGCAGCTTAGGTACCAACTCCTACGAGCAGTACTTC. It translates to CASSLGTNSYEQYF. The V call is TRBV7-9, the J call TRBJ2-7; D uncertain. This CDR3 region has 14 residues. V lost 1 base and J 0 bases, leaving 7 bases between the germline ends. CDR1 SEHNR and CDR2 FQNEAQ come from the germline V gene (reference sequence).

V is TRBV5-6 and J is TRBJ2-7; the D gene is possibly TRBD1 (5 bases). Trimming took off 4 bases at V and 7 bases at J, with 18 bases between the two ends. Germline loops: CDR1 SGHDT, CDR2 YYEEEE. The CDR3 is 14 residues long. The CDR3 reads CASSGYSRAGEQYF. CDR3 nucleotide sequence: TGTGCCAGCAGCGGCTACAGCCGGGCAGGGGAGCAGTACTTC.

The rearrangement joins TRBV29-1 to TRBJ2-7; TRBD2 agrees at 11 bases. The J segment lost 4 bases and the V segment lost 4 bases, leaving 6 bases of the junction unmatched. The CDR3 loop spans 14 amino acids. Germline CDR1 reads SQVTM; CDR2 reads ANQGSEA. In DNA form, the CDR3 reads TGCAGCGTTGGGTCACTAGCGGGAGCTTACGAGCAGTACTTC. It is translated as CSVGSLAGAYEQYF.

The chain has TRBV19 and TRBJ1-2; 7 positions agree with TRBD1. Losses at the gene ends were 4 bases for V and 4 bases for J; bases not matched to a gene: 9. The CDR3 totals 15 residues. Germline CDR1 LNHDA, CDR2 SQIVND (reference sequence). Written as DNA, the CDR3 is TGTGCCAGTAGTAGAGAACCGGGACAGACCTATGGCTACACCTTC. This gives the protein CASSREPGQTYGYTF.

The chain combines TRBV2 with TRBJ1-6; TRBD1 is a possible D gene (6 bases). Germline V CDR1 and CDR2: SNHLY, FYNNEI. The CDR3 has 14 residues. Trimming left V 6 bases short and J 5 bases short, with 11 bases between. The DNA for the CDR3 is TGTGCCAGCAGAGGGAGGGGGAATAATTCACCCCTCCACTTT. This translates into CASRGRGNNSPLHF. Using reference TRBV2 and TRBJ1-6 for the parts outside the CDR3, the full variable domain is EPEVTQTPSHQVTQMGQEVILRCVPISNHLYFYWYRQILGQKVEFLVSFYNNEISEKSEIFDDQFSVERPDGSNFTLKIRSTKLEDSAMYFCASRGRGNNSPLHFGNGTRLTVT.

This clonotype was picked up a small number of times. CDR3 amino acids: CASSSTPLEQYF. CDR3 in DNA: TGTGCCAGCAGCTCCACGCCACTCGAGCAGTACTTC. The V gene is TRBV7-6, the J gene TRBJ2-7; no firm D call. Germline CDR1 reads SGHVS; CDR2 reads FNYEAQ. The CDR3 has 12 amino acids. The V end lost 4 bases, the J end lost 6 bases, and 10 bases lay between the germline ends.

V gene TRBV7-2 combines with J gene TRBJ2-7; TRBD2 aligns across 11 bases. There are 18 residues in the CDR3. Germline assignment: CDR1 SGHTA and CDR2 FQGNSA. Trimming at V came to 0 bases and at J to 3 bases, leaving 10 bases not matched to a gene. The CDR3 DNA sequence: TGTGCCAGCAGCTTAGCATGGCAAGGGACTAGCGGAGTCTACGAGCAGTACTTC. Its translation is CASSLAWQGTSGVYEQYF. The full variable domain, with the rest looked up from reference TRBV7-2 and TRBJ2-7, is GAGVSQSPSNKVTEKGKDVELRCDPISGHTALYWYRQSLGQGLEFLIYFQGNSAPDKSGLPSDRFSAERTGGSVSTLTIQRTQQEDSAVYLCASSLAWQGTSGVYEQYFGPGTRLTVT.

J is TRBJ2-2 and V is TRBV15; TRBD1 matches 10 bases. CDR1 and CDR2 from the germline V gene are LNHNV and YYDKDF (reference sequence). This CDR3 contains 14 residues. Trimming took 3 bases from V and 6 from J; bases not matched to a gene: 1. DNA of the CDR3: TGTGCCACCAGCAGCGACAGGGGGCCCGGGGAGCTGTTTTTT. Translation gives CATSSDRGPGELFF.

The chain is built from TRBV19 and TRBJ2-1, with D possibly TRBD1 on 6 matching bases. CDR1 and CDR2 from the germline V gene are LNHDA and SQIVND (reference sequence). Trimming took 5 bases from V and 8 from J, leaving 16 bases between them. CDR3 size: 14 residues. CDR3 sequence (DNA): TGTGCCAGTAGTCCAGGGGCGACGATGCATGAGCAGTTCTTC. It translates to CASSPGATMHEQFF.

The V and J genes are TRBV24-1 and TRBJ2-4; D gene uncertain. CDR3 length equals 11 residues. Germline V CDR1 and CDR2: KGHDR, SFDVKD. Trimming cost V 3 bases and J 9 bases, with 5 bases left between them. CDR3 sequence (DNA): TGTGCCACCAGTGATGGTGGCATTCAGTACTTC. Amino acid sequence: CATSDGGIQYF.

In its sample, this clonotype was seen a few times. The CDR3 spells CASSSPGGEQYF. The CDR3 nucleotides are TGTGCCAGCAGTTCCCCGGGGGGCGAGCAGTACTTC. This chain uses TRBV6-4 with TRBJ2-7, with 7 bases identical to TRBD2. This CDR3 spans 12 amino acids. V gave up 5 bases and J gave up 6 bases; unmatched junction bases: 4. CDR1 MRHNA and CDR2 SNTAGT come from the germline V gene.

The rearrangement links TRBV9 to TRBJ1-6; tentatively, D is TRBD1 (5 bases). Trimming stripped 4 bases from V and 7 bases from J, with 12 bases between. CDR1 SGDLS and CDR2 YYNGEE come from the germline V gene. There are 14 residues in the CDR3. CDR3 coding DNA: TGTGCCAGCAGCCCGCGCCAGGGCAATTCACCCCTCCACTTT. Protein product: CASSPRQGNSPLHF.

This clonotype was observed many times. This may be a read error: a much more frequent sequence differs by one nucleotide. The V call is TRBV20-1, the J call TRBJ2-7; D not certain. Germline V CDR1 and CDR2: DFQATT, SNEGSKA (reference sequence). The CDR3 contains 12 residues. The CDR3 sequence: CSAREAEYGQYF. The CDR3 DNA follows: TGCAGTGCTAGAGAAGCCGAATACGGGCAGTACTTC.